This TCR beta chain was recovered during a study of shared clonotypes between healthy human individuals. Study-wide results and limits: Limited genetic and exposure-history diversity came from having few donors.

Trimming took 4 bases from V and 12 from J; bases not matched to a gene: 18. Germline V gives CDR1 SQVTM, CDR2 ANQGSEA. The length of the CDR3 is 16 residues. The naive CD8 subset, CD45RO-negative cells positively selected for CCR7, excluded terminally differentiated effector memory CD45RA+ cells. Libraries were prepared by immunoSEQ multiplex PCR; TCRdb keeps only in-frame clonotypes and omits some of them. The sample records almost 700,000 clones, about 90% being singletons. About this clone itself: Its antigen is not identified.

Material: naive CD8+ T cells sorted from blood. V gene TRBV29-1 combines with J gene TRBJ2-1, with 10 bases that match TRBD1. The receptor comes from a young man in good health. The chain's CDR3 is CSVGAGGTGDGVGQFF. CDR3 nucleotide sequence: TGCAGCGTTGGGGCCGGTGGGACAGGGGATGGGGTAGGGCAGTTCTTC.